This TCR beta chain was sequenced during a study of blood T cell repertoires in COVID-19. Study background: Italy, Spain and the United States were the sources of the convalescent and acute COVID-19 samples. From T cells, B-cell-depleted T cells, or PBMCs came the material, which was cDNA or gDNA.

This CDR3 comprises 16 residues. J lost 1 base, V lost 0 bases, and 1 base had no gene match. From germline, CDR1 is SGHRS and CDR2 YFSETQ. Concerning this clone: The sample has other DNA sequences that encode this CDR3 too.

In the study's own analysis: How many nucleated cells were present was estimated from reference gene primer amplification. The data were produced by immunoSEQ multiplex PCR, yet TCRdb's version contains in-frame clones alone and is incomplete. The V and J calls and clone size come from that table; D and trimming were worked out from the DNA. The top ten hold less than 6.5% of the sample, which has 70,000 to 95,000 clones, 89% seen once. The clonotype comes from an elderly woman with active COVID-19. Sequencing used peripheral blood. The chain is built from TRBV5-1 and TRBJ1-6, with 7 bases aligning to TRBD1. The CDR3 DNA follows: TGCGCCAGCAGCTTGGGACAGGGTTCCTATAATTCACCCCTCCACTTT. Translation: CASSLGQGSYNSPLHF. Variable domain in full (rest from reference TRBV5-1 and TRBJ1-6): KAGVTQTPRYLIKTRGQQVTLSCSPISGHRSVSWYQQTPGQGLQFLFEYFSETQRNKGNFPGRFSGRQFSNSRSEMNVSTLELGDSALYLCASSLGQGSYNSPLHFGNGTRLTVT.